These 17 T cell receptor beta chains share one sample of origin, sequenced in a study of preoperative IRX-2 immunotherapy in early breast cancer. Assay used: immunoSEQ multiplex PCR; TCRdb lists only in-frame clones, some missing. The repertoire holds around 34,000 clones, with roughly 95% as singletons. This sample's treatment: preoperative locoregional IRX-2 cytokine immunotherapy. The sample was acquired from a patient treated with IRX-2 immunotherapy. These receptors all come from a human donor with breast cancer.

The gene calls are TRBV27 and TRBJ1-1; TRBD1 matches at 9 bases. J was trimmed by 1 base and V by 5 bases; bases with no gene match: 8. This CDR3 contains 16 residues. CDR1 and CDR2 (germline): MNHEY, SMNVEV (reference sequence). This CDR3 is CASSPRQGDRNTEAFF. The CDR3 region has the DNA TGTGCCAGCAGTCCCCGACAGGGGGATAGGAACACTGAAGCTTTCTTT.

V is TRBV9 and J is TRBJ2-6, with D hard to call. Trimming left V 5 bases short and J 4 bases short, with 10 bases between. Germline CDR1 is SGDLS and CDR2 is YYNGEE. The CDR3 extends over 14 amino acids. The CDR3 sequence is CASSPARGANVLTF. In nucleotides, the CDR3 is TGTGCCAGCAGTCCAGCAAGGGGGGCCAACGTCCTGACTTTC.

The rearrangement links TRBV4-1 to TRBJ2-7, with 11 bases lining up with TRBD2. This CDR3 comprises 15 residues. Losses at the gene ends were 5 bases for V and 4 bases for J; bases not matched to a gene: 7. Germline V gene data show CDR1 as MGHRA and CDR2 as YSYEKL. For the CDR3, the DNA is TGCGCCAGCAGCAAACTAGCGGGGGCCATTTACGAGCAGTACTTC. It specifies CASSKLAGAIYEQYF.

This rearrangement joins TRBV7-3 to TRBJ2-1, with D perhaps matching TRBD2 (5 bases). Germline-derived CDR1 and CDR2 are SGHTA and FQGTGA. The V gene lost 1 base and the J gene lost 6 bases, with 28 bases spanning the gap. The CDR3 runs 20 residues. Written as DNA, the CDR3 is TGTGCCAGCAGCTTAAAGATCGGACGAGAGGGAGAACGGACGACCAATGAGCAGTTCTTC. As protein: CASSLKIGREGERTTNEQFF.

The CDR3 region is CASSILPDFYEQYF. In DNA form, the CDR3 reads TGTGCCAGTAGTATACTTCCCGACTTCTACGAGCAGTACTTC. The rearrangement joins TRBV19 to TRBJ2-7; D not certain. The germline V gene encodes CDR1 LNHDA and CDR2 SQIVND (reference sequence). V was trimmed by 2 bases and J by 3 bases, leaving 11 bases between them. The CDR3 has 14 amino acids.

The rearrangement links TRBV6-1 to TRBJ1-2; the D gene is possibly TRBD1 (6 bases). The CDR3 sequence is 13 residues long. Germline V gene lookup returns CDR1 MNHNS and CDR2 SASEGT. Deletions cut 6 bases from V and 2 bases from J, with 10 bases between. The CDR3 DNA is TGTGCCAGCAGACGAACAGGGAACTATGGCTACACCTTC. It is translated as CASRRTGNYGYTF.

The chain couples TRBV18 to TRBJ2-1; D is undetermined. The V and J ends lost 3 bases and 10 bases respectively, with 16 bases between them. CDR1 is KGHSH and CDR2 is LQKENI in the germline V gene. This CDR3 contains 14 residues. This CDR3 is CASSPSRWRTEQFF. The CDR3 bases are TGTGCCAGCTCACCTTCTAGGTGGAGAACGGAGCAGTTCTTC. Supplemented by reference TRBV18 and TRBJ2-1, the full variable domain reads NAGVMQNPRHLVRRRGQEARLRCSPMKGHSHVYWYRQLPEEGLKFMVYLQKENIIDESGMPKERFSAEFPKEGPSILRIQQVVRGDSAAYFCASSPSRWRTEQFFGPGTRLTVL.

The chain combines TRBV10-3 with TRBJ1-2; TRBD1 might be the D (5 bases). V shed 10 bases and J shed 7 bases, with 16 bases lying between them. CDR3 length equals 12 residues. In germline, CDR1 is ENHRY, CDR2 SYGVKD. Here the CDR3 reads CATKLGLSGYTF. Written as DNA, the CDR3 is TGTGCCACCAAACTGGGACTTAGTGGCTACACCTTC.

This sequence joins TRBV5-1 and TRBJ2-2; unclear D gene. This CDR3 region has 14 residues. Deletions cut 4 bases from V and 3 bases from J, with 10 bases between. CDR1 is SGHRS, CDR2 YFSETQ, per germline. The CDR3 bases are TGCGCCAGCAGCCCCCGGACGGACACCGGGGAGCTGTTTTTT. It encodes CASSPRTDTGELFF.

The V gene is TRBV6-6, the J gene TRBJ2-7, with a weak D call TRBD1 (5 bases). The V end lost 5 bases, the J end lost 3 bases, and 8 bases lay between the germline ends. CDR1 and CDR2 from the germline V gene are MNHNY and SVGAGI (reference sequence). The length of the CDR3 is 12 residues. The CDR3: CASSPTDYEQYF. The DNA of the CDR3 is TGTGCCAGCAGTCCGACAGACTACGAGCAGTACTTC.

The V and J genes are TRBV2 and TRBJ2-3; possibly TRBD2 for D (5 bases). This CDR3 spans 14 amino acids. Germline V gene sequence: CDR1 SNHLY, CDR2 FYNNEI. Trimming removed 6 bases from V and 1 base from J, with 11 bases in between. DNA of the CDR3: TGTGCCAGCAGGGGAGAATTGCGCACAGATACGCAGTATTTT. It is translated as CASRGELRTDTQYF.

This sequence joins TRBV18 and TRBJ2-7, with unresolved D. The V gene's germline CDR1 is KGHSH and CDR2 LQKENI. The CDR3 length is 14 residues. Trimming stripped 1 base from V and 5 bases from J, with 12 bases between. CDR3 coding DNA: TGTGCCAGCTCACCACTCCCCCCCCCAAACGAGCAGTACTTC. Translating it yields CASSPLPPPNEQYF.

The chain couples TRBV6-6 to TRBJ2-3; 7 bases fit TRBD1. V lost 1 base and J lost 6; bases outside the gene matches: 7. CDR1 is MNHNY, CDR2 SVGAGI, per germline (reference sequence). This CDR3 has 15 residues. The CDR3 loop reads CASSYLGQSTDTQYF. The DNA for the CDR3 is TGTGCCAGCAGTTACTTGGGACAGTCGACGGATACGCAGTATTTT.

J is TRBJ2-2 and V is TRBV2, with TRBD1 matching 7 bases. Germline V gene lookup returns CDR1 SNHLY and CDR2 FYNNEI. This CDR3 comprises 15 residues. V was clipped by 6 bases and J by 3 bases; unmatched bases: 7. The CDR3 reads CASRKGTGDTGELFF. CDR3 bases: TGTGCCAGCAGGAAGGGAACAGGGGACACCGGGGAGCTGTTTTTT.

The rearrangement joins TRBV11-2 to TRBJ1-2; D is possibly TRBD1 (5 bases). CDR1 SGHAT and CDR2 FQNNGV come from the germline V gene. Between the trimmed V and J ends, which lost 0 bases and 7 bases, there was a span of 9 bases. The CDR3 loop spans 13 amino acids. CDR3 sequence reads: CASSLDGTFGYTF. In DNA form, the CDR3 reads TGTGCCAGCAGCTTAGACGGGACGTTTGGCTACACCTTC.

The gene calls are TRBV5-1 and TRBJ2-3, with D perhaps matching TRBD1 or TRBD2 (6 bases each). The CDR3 covers 16 residues. In germline, CDR1 is SGHRS, CDR2 YFSETQ. Trimming took 7 bases from V and 4 from J, leaving 22 bases between them. Written as DNA, the CDR3 is TGCGCCAGCGCCGGACGGCAACCGGGGGCCGCAGATACGCAGTATTTT. Translating gives CASAGRQPGAADTQYF.

This clone is a singleton in its sample. CDR3 nucleotide sequence: TGTGCCAGTAGCTTTAAAACTGGCCTGAACACCGGGGAGCTGTTTTTT. Amino acids: CASSFKTGLNTGELFF. This rearrangement joins TRBV19 to TRBJ2-2; unclear D gene. Trimming stripped 6 bases from V and 1 base from J, with 15 bases between. The CDR3 has 16 amino acids. The V gene's germline CDR1 is LNHDA and CDR2 SQIVND (reference sequence).